The 5 T cell receptor beta chains below all came from one sample that was sequenced in a study of T cells in Graves' hyperthyroidism and ophthalmopathy. RNA transcripts provided the source from which TCR beta CDR3 regions were amplified. HTBI primers were the set used in a first-round RT-PCR of the TCR CDR3. TCRdb recomputed calls from the multiplex PCR reads with MiXCR, one row per CDR3 protein. This sample has around 600,000 distinct CDR3 sequences; 40% to 55% occur once, and the top ten carry about 7.7%. The sample consisted of peripheral blood or thyroid tissue (not recorded which). These receptors all stem from an adult man with Graves' disease, either hyperthyroidism or ophthalmopathy (not recorded which).

V usage is TRBV10-3 and J usage is TRBJ1-6; D gene uncertain. Germline loops: CDR1 ENHRY, CDR2 SYGVKD. The CDR3 consists of 18 residues. V was clipped by 3 bases and J by 4 bases, with 19 bases between them. The DNA of the CDR3 is TGTGCCATCAGTGAAGAGGTCTCAAGCGGTCAATATAATTCACCCCTCCACTTT. Amino acid sequence: CAISEEVSSGQYNSPLHF.

This clonotype turned up a few times. The chain combines TRBV5-8 with TRBJ2-7, with TRBD1 identical over 8 bases. This CDR3 region has 14 residues. J was trimmed by 0 bases and V by 3 bases; bases with no gene match: 2. Germline CDR1 reads SGHTS; CDR2 reads YDEGEE. The CDR3 sequence is CASSYRGNSYEQYF. CDR3 in DNA: TGTGCCAGCAGCTACAGGGGGAACTCCTACGAGCAGTACTTC.

The CDR3 loop reads CATSVTSLRSYNEQFF. DNA of the CDR3: TGTGCCACCAGTGTGACTAGCCTCCGCTCCTACAATGAGCAGTTCTTC. This rearrangement joins TRBV24-1 to TRBJ2-1; 7 nucleotides agree with TRBD2. CDR3 size: 16 residues. V gave up 5 bases and J gave up 0 bases; unmatched junction bases: 6. Germline V gene lookup returns CDR1 KGHDR and CDR2 SFDVKD.

There are many counts of this clonotype. The V and J genes are TRBV6-6 and TRBJ1-5; D is unresolved. V shed 2 bases and J shed 2 bases, with 4 bases lying between them. Per germline, CDR1 MNHNY and CDR2 SVGAGI (reference sequence). The CDR3 runs 13 residues. CDR3 nucleotide sequence: TGTGCCAGCAGTTACGGAGGCAATCAGCCCCAGCATTTT. It specifies CASSYGGNQPQHF.

The CDR3 is CASIRLRSSGNTIYF. CDR3 bases: TGTGCCAGCATCAGGTTGCGGTCCTCTGGAAACACCATATATTTT. The chain carries TRBV2 and TRBJ1-3; no firm D call. This CDR3 is built from 15 residues. Germline CDR1 is SNHLY and CDR2 is FYNNEI. V was pared by 7 bases and J by 0 bases, with 13 bases between.